This is a list of T cell receptor beta chains from one sample in a study of shared clonotypes between healthy human individuals. Only in-frame clones appear in the TCRdb table, and some are missing; sequencing was by immunoSEQ multiplex PCR. Seen here are roughly 2.4 million clones, approximately 95% observed once, and the top ten hold around 0.13%. The specimen was naive CD4+ T cells sorted from blood. Receptor source: a man aged 18 to 30 in good health. CDR3s include the opening cysteine and the closing phenylalanine or tryptophan. The order of the fields is clone size, D gene, J gene, V gene, CDR3 protein, CDR3 DNA. D genes are given only for firm matches. Rows may omit the clone size; those that give it use once, few, many or a size class.

>NA|NA|TRBJ2-6|TRBV9
CASSVGQVSGANVLTF
TGTGCCAGCAGCGTAGGGCAGGTCTCTGGGGCCAACGTCCTGACTTTC
>NA|TRBD1|TRBJ1-1|TRBV4-2
CASDGAGGGTTEAFF
TGTGCCAGCGATGGGGCAGGGGGCGGTACCACTGAAGCTTTCTTT
>NA|NA|TRBJ2-7|TRBV28
CASSLLRTDSGEQYF
TGTGCCAGCAGTTTACTAAGGACAGACAGTGGCGAGCAGTACTTC
>NA|NA|TRBJ1-5|TRBV4-1
CASSQGLARGRNQPQHF
TGCGCCAGCAGCCAAGGGTTAGCCCGGGGGCGCAATCAGCCCCAGCATTTT
>NA|NA|TRBJ2-6|TRBV4-1
CASSQDEASGANVLTF
TGCGCCAGCAGCCAAGATGAAGCCTCTGGGGCCAACGTCCTGACTTTC
>NA|TRBD1|TRBJ1-5|TRBV30
CAWRPSDRGNQPQHF
TGTGCCTGGAGACCCTCGGACAGGGGAAATCAGCCCCAGCATTTT
>NA|NA|TRBJ2-7|TRBV28
CASSLNRGGKDEQYF
TGTGCCAGCAGTTTAAACAGGGGGGGCAAGGACGAGCAGTACTTC
>NA|TRBD1|TRBJ1-1|TRBV28
CASSPRQGMNTEAFF
TGTGCCAGCAGCCCCCGACAGGGGATGAACACTGAAGCTTTCTTT
>NA|NA|TRBJ1-5|TRBV2
CASSERGQPQHF
TGTGCCAGCAGTGAGAGGGGCCAGCCCCAGCATTTT
>NA|NA|TRBJ1-5|TRBV4-1
CASSQDWGRGNQPQHF
TGCGCCAGCAGCCAAGATTGGGGCCGTGGCAATCAGCCCCAGCATTTT
>NA|NA|TRBJ1-6|TRBV30
CAWSVPARVYNSPLHF
TGTGCCTGGAGTGTACCCGCCAGGGTCTATAATTCACCCCTCCACTTT
>NA|TRBD1|TRBJ1-2|TRBV7-9
CASRMGQAYGYTF
TGTGCCAGCAGAATGGGACAGGCCTATGGCTACACCTTC
>NA|TRBD1|TRBJ1-5|TRBV30
CAWTGQGANQPQHF
TGTGCCTGGACCGGGCAGGGGGCGAATCAGCCCCAGCATTTT
>NA|NA|TRBJ2-7|TRBV5-6
CASSLVDTPYEQYF
TGTGCCAGCAGCTTAGTGGACACGCCCTACGAGCAGTACTTC
>NA|NA|TRBJ2-7|TRBV6-6
CASGSPLEQYF
TGTGCCAGCGGATCACCGTTGGAGCAGTACTTC
>NA|TRBD1|TRBJ2-3|TRBV7-7
CASSAGTGGFTDTQYF
TGTGCTAGCAGCGCCGGGACAGGGGGCTTCACAGATACGCAGTATTTT
>NA|TRBD1|TRBJ1-5|TRBV19
CASRIGGQGANQPQHF
TGTGCCAGTAGAATTGGAGGACAGGGGGCAAATCAGCCCCAGCATTTT
>NA|NA|TRBJ2-5|TRBV5-1
CASSLVFEETQYF
TGCGCCAGCAGCTTGGTATTCGAAGAGACCCAGTACTTC
>NA|TRBD1|TRBJ2-5|TRBV10-3
CAISDRQGRETQYF
TGTGCCATCAGTGATAGACAGGGACGGGAGACCCAGTACTTC
>few|NA|TRBJ1-6|TRBV2
CASSPGRSNSPLHF
TGTGCCAGCAGTCCGGGACGGTCTAATTCACCCCTCCACTTT
>NA|TRBD2|TRBJ2-5|TRBV6-1
CASKLAEETQYF
TGTGCCAGCAAACTAGCGGAAGAGACCCAGTACTTC
>NA|NA|TRBJ2-5|TRBV6-5
CASSRSGQETQYF
TGTGCCAGCAGCCGCTCGGGCCAAGAGACCCAGTACTTC
>NA|TRBD2|TRBJ2-4|TRBV10-3
CAISDGTSGRPLAKNIQYF
TGTGCCATCAGTGATGGGACTAGCGGGAGACCCCTGGCCAAAAACATTCAGTACTTC
>NA|TRBD2|TRBJ2-7|TRBV5-1
CASSFTSGRAYEQYF
TGCGCCAGCAGCTTTACTAGCGGGAGGGCCTACGAGCAGTACTTC
>NA|NA|TRBJ1-5|TRBV11-2
CASSLGGGSNQPQHF
TGTGCCAGCAGCTTAGGAGGGGGAAGCAATCAGCCCCAGCATTTT
>few|NA|TRBJ1-2|TRBV5-1
CASREWVESLVFYGYTF
TGCGCCAGCAGGGAGTGGGTAGAGTCCCTAGTCTTCTATGGCTACACCTTC
>once|TRBD1|TRBJ2-7|TRBV18
CASSQSTGGWSYEQYF
TGTGCCAGCTCACAGTCGACAGGGGGATGGTCCTACGAGCAGTACTTC